These 9 T cell receptor beta chains came from one sample sequenced in a study of shared clonotypes between healthy human individuals. CD45RO-negative cells were positively selected for CCR7, leaving out terminally differentiated effector memory CD45RA+ cells. Profiling relied on immunoSEQ multiplex PCR, and the TCRdb table lists in-frame clones only, not all of them. The repertoire holds 450,000 to 700,000 clones, nearly 97% seen once, with roughly 0.1% in the top ten. Sequencing was performed on naive CD8+ T cells sorted from blood. These receptors were collected from a woman between 25 and 40 years old in good health.

CDR3 sequence (DNA): TGTGCCAGCAGCTTAGATGGGCTGGTTGAAAAACTGTTTTTT. This gives the protein CASSLDGLVEKLFF. The chain carries TRBV7-9 and TRBJ1-4; D is ambiguous. Germline V CDR1 and CDR2: SEHNR, FQNEAQ (reference sequence). Trimming pared 1 base from V and 7 bases from J, leaving 10 bases between. The CDR3 covers 14 residues.

Remarks on this clone: Additional DNA sequences in this sample encode the identical CDR3. The chain recombines TRBV28 with TRBJ2-2; D may be TRBD2 (6 bases). The V gene's germline CDR1 is MDHEN and CDR2 SYDVKM. This CDR3 is 14 amino acids long. V was trimmed by 3 bases and J by 4 bases, leaving 9 bases between them. CDR3 in amino acids: CASSLVGGTGELFF. In nucleotides, the CDR3 is TGTGCCAGCAGTTTGGTGGGGGGCACCGGGGAGCTGTTTTTT.

This sequence joins TRBV5-6 and TRBJ1-2, with 7 bases matching TRBD1. The ends lost 0 bases at V and 2 bases at J; junction bases unmatched: 4. This CDR3 comprises 15 residues. The germline V gene encodes CDR1 SGHDT and CDR2 YYEEEE. The CDR3 spells CASSLVSGGNYGYTF. The CDR3 region has the DNA TGTGCCAGCAGCTTGGTGTCAGGGGGGAACTATGGCTACACCTTC.

The genes are TRBV30 and TRBJ2-7, with a weak D call TRBD2 (5 bases). The germline V and J ends were trimmed by 0 bases and 3 bases, with 15 bases remaining between them. Germline V gene sequence: CDR1 GTSNPN, CDR2 SVGIG (reference sequence). The length of the CDR3 is 15 residues. The CDR3 here is CAWSVQVVGVYEQYF. CDR3 DNA: TGTGCCTGGAGTGTACAAGTGGTGGGAGTCTACGAGCAGTACTTC.

V gene TRBV5-8 combines with J gene TRBJ1-1; weak D call: TRBD1 (6 bases). The germline V and J ends were trimmed by 4 bases and 7 bases, with 8 bases remaining between them. Germline V CDR1 and CDR2: SGHTS, YDEGEE. The CDR3 runs 11 residues. The CDR3 is CASSPDSEAFF. The CDR3 nucleotides read TGTGCCAGCAGCCCGGACAGTGAAGCTTTCTTT.

The chain joins TRBV5-6 to TRBJ2-1; D gene uncertain. This CDR3 comprises 17 residues. Germline CDR1 reads SGHDT; CDR2 reads YYEEEE. V was shortened by 2 bases and J by 13 bases, with 28 bases between the two germline ends. The CDR3 region has the DNA TGTGCCAGCAGCTTATACTGGCTCACTCCCCGGGCCCCAGATCAGTTCTTC. It yields the protein CASSLYWLTPRAPDQFF.

This chain joins TRBV2 and TRBJ1-2; tentative D call: TRBD1 (5 bases). V dropped 6 bases and J dropped 3 bases, with 17 bases sitting between them. The CDR3 is made up of 15 amino acids. The germline CDR1 and CDR2 sequences are SNHLY and FYNNEI. CDR3 bases: TGTGCCAGCAGGCCCCAGGGAGGGAGCTACTATGGCTACACCTTC. Translation: CASRPQGGSYYGYTF.

CDR3 nucleotide sequence: TGTGCCAGCAGTTTGGCTAGCGGGATGGGCAATGAGCAGTTCTTC. Its protein is CASSLASGMGNEQFF. V usage is TRBV27 and J usage is TRBJ2-1, with 9 bases lining up with TRBD2. This CDR3 region has 15 residues. Trimming cost V 3 bases and J 6 bases; bases outside gene matches: 6. Germline values: CDR1 MNHEY, CDR2 SMNVEV (reference sequence).

This clone has a single count. J is TRBJ2-7 and V is TRBV6-1; a possible D gene is TRBD2 (5 bases). The CDR3 totals 11 residues. Trimming took off 7 bases at V and 4 bases at J, with 8 bases between the two ends. Germline assignment: CDR1 MNHNS and CDR2 SASEGT. The CDR3 loop is CASNGNYEQYF. The CDR3 DNA reads TGTGCCAGCAACGGGAATTACGAGCAGTACTTC.